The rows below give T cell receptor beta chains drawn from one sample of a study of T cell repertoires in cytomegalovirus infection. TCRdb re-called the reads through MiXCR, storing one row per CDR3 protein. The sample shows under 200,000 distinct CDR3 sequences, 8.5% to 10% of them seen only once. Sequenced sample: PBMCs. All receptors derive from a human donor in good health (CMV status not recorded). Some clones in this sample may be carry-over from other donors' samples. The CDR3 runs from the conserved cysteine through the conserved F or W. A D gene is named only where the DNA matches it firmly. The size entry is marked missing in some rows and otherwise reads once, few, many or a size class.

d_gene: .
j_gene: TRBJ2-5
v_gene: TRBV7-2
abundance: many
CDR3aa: CASSSGQRQQETQYF
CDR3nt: TGTGCCAGCAGCTCCGGACAGAGGCAGCAAGAGACCCAGTACTTC

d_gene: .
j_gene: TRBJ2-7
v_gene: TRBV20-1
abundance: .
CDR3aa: CSARDRGSPGYEQYF
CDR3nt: TGCAGTGCTAGAGATAGGGGGAGTCCGGGGTACGAGCAGTACTTC

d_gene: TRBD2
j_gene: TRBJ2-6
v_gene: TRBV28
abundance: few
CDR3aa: CASSPRGSGGANVLTF
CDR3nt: TGTGCCAGCAGTCCCCGCGGGAGCGGTGGGGCCAACGTCCTGACTTTC

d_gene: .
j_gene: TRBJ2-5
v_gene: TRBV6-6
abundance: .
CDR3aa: CASRGPEIGETQYF
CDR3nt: TGTGCCAGCAGAGGGCCGGAAATCGGGGAGACCCAGTACTTC

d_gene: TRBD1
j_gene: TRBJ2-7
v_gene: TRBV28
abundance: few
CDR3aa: CASSLYVIGTGFYEQYF
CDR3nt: TGTGCCAGCAGTTTATATGTAATAGGGACAGGGTTCTACGAGCAGTACTTC

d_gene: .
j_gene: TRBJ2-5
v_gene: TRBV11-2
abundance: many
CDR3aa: CASSEAFKGQETQYF
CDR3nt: TGTGCCAGCAGCGAGGCCTTCAAGGGCCAAGAGACCCAGTACTTC

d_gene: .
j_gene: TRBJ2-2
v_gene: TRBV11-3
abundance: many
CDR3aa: CASSFIGGGPGELFF
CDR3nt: TGTGCCAGCAGCTTTATCGGAGGCGGTCCCGGGGAGCTGTTTTTT

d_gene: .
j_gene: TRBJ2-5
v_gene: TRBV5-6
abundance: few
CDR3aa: CASSLGFETQYF
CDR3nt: TGTGCCAGCAGCTTGGGATTTGAGACCCAGTACTTC

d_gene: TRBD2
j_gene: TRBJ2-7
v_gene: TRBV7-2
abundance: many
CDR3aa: CASSSGLAGVGEQYF
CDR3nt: TGTGCCAGCAGCTCCGGACTAGCGGGAGTCGGGGAGCAGTACTTC

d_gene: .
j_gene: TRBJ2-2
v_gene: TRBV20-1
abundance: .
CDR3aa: CSARDDRSNTGELFF
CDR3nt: TGCAGTGCTAGAGATGACCGCTCGAACACCGGGGAGCTGTTTTTT

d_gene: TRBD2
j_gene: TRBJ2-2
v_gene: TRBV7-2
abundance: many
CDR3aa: CASRNSGVTGELFF
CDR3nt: TGTGCCAGCAGGAATAGCGGGGTTACCGGGGAGCTGTTTTTT

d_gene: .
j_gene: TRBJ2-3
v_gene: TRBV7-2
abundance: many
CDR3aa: CASRLSTDTQYF
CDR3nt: TGTGCCAGCAGACTTAGCACAGATACGCAGTATTTT

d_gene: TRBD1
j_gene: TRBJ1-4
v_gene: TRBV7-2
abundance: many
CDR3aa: CASSSGQGDEKLFF
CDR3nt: TGTGCCAGCAGCTCGGGACAGGGGGATGAAAAACTGTTTTTT

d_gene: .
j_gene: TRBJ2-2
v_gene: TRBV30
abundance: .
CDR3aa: CAWSVRLEAGELFF
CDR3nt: TGTGCCTGGAGTGTAAGACTAGAGGCCGGGGAGCTGTTTTTT

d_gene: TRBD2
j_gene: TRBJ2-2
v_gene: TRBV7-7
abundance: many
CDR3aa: CASSPPGGSMLSGELFF
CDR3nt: TGTGCTAGCAGCCCCCCTGGCGGGAGTATGTTGTCGGGGGAGCTGTTTTTT

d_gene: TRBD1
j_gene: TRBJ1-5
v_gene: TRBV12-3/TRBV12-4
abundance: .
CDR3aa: CASSRIETGANQPQHF
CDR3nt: TGTGCCAGCAGCCGCATAGAGACAGGGGCCAATCAGCCCCAGCATTTT

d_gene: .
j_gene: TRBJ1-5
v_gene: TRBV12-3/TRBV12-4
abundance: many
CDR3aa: CASSSLDGGNQPQHF
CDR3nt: TGTGCCAGCAGCTCCCTAGATGGGGGCAATCAGCCCCAGCATTTT

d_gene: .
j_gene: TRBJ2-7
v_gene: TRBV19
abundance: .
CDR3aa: CASSRTAISYEQYF
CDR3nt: TGTGCCAGTAGTCGAACAGCGATCTCATACGAGCAGTACTTC

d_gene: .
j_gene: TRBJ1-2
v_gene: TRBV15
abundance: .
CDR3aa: CATSRAETGGGYTF
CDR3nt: TGTGCCACCAGCAGAGCCGAGACAGGAGGCGGCTACACCTTC

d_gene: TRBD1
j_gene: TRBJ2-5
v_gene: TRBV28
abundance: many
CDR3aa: CASRGQGQETQYF
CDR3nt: TGTGCCAGCAGGGGACAGGGACAAGAGACCCAGTACTTC

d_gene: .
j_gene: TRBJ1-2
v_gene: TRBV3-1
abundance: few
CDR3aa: CASSPLVGNYGYTF
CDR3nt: TGTGCCAGCAGCCCACTAGTGGGAAACTATGGCTACACCTTC

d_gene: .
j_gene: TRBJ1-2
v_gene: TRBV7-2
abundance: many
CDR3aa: CASSLYFPRKDGYTF
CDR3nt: TGTGCCAGCAGCTTATATTTCCCCCGGAAGGATGGCTACACCTTC

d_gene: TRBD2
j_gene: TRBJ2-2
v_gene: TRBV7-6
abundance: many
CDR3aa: CASSVVAGDTGELFF
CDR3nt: TGTGCCAGCAGCGTAGTAGCGGGGGACACCGGGGAGCTGTTTTTT

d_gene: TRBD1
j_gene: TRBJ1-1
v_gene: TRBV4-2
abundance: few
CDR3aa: CASSQDLEGTGEAFF
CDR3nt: TGTGCCAGCAGCCAAGATCTAGAGGGGACAGGTGAAGCTTTCTTT

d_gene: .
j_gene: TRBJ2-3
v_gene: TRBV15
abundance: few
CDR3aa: CATSRVAILTDTQYF
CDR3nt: TGTGCCACCAGCAGAGTAGCAATTTTGACAGATACGCAGTATTTT

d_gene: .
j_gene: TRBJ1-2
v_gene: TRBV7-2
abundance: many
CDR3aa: CASSLGQVMGGYTF
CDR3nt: TGTGCCAGCAGCTTAGGACAGGTTATGGGTGGCTACACCTTC

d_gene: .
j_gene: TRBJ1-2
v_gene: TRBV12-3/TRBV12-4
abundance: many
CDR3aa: CASSFTGSEYGYTF
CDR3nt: TGTGCCAGCAGTTTTACAGGGTCAGAATATGGCTACACCTTC

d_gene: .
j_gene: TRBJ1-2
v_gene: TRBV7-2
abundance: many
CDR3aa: CASSFQGFGYTF
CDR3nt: TGTGCCAGCAGCTTCCAGGGCTTCGGTTACACCTTC

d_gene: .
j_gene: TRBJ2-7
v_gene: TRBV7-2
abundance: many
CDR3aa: CASSLYRTRGEQYF
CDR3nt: TGTGCCAGCAGCTTATATAGGACTAGGGGGGAGCAGTACTTC

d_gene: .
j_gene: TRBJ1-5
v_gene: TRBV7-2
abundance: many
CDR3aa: CASSPTTGPLQPQHF
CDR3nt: TGTGCCAGCAGCCCAACGACAGGCCCCCTCCAGCCCCAGCATTTT

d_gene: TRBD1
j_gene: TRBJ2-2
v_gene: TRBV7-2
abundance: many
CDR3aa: CASSLISGTGPSGELFF
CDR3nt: TGTGCCAGCAGCTTGATCTCCGGGACAGGGCCGTCCGGGGAGCTGTTTTTT

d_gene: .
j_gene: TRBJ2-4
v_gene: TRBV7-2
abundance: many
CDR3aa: CASSLVGAVSKNIQYF
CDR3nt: TGTGCCAGCAGCTTAGTTGGAGCCGTCTCCAAAAACATTCAGTACTTC

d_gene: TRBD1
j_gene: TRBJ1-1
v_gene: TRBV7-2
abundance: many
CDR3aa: CASSPQPGTGYGNTEAFF
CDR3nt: TGTGCCAGCAGCCCCCAACCCGGGACAGGGTACGGGAACACTGAAGCTTTCTTT

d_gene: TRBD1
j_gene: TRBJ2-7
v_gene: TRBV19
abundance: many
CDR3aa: CASSGGQVSYEQYF
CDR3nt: TGTGCCAGTAGTGGAGGACAGGTCTCCTACGAGCAGTACTTC

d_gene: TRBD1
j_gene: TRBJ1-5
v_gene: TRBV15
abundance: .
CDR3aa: CATSGDRVNQPQHF
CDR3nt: TGTGCCACCAGCGGAGACAGGGTCAATCAGCCCCAGCATTTT

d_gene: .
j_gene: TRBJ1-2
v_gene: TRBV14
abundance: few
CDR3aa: CASSQVGSDRGYTF
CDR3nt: TGTGCCAGCAGCCAAGTCGGGTCGGACCGTGGCTACACCTTC

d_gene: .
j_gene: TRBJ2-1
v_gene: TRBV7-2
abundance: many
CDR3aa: CASSLVGSSYNEQFF
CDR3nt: TGTGCCAGCAGCTTAGTCGGGAGTTCCTACAATGAGCAGTTCTTC

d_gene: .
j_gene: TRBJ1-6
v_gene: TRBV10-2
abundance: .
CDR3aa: CASSEMAYNSPLHF
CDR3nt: TGCGCCAGCAGTGAAATGGCTTATAATTCACCCCTCCACTTT

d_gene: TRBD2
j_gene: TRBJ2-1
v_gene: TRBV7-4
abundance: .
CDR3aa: CASATSGVFGEQFF
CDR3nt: TGTGCCAGCGCCACTAGCGGGGTCTTCGGTGAGCAGTTCTTC

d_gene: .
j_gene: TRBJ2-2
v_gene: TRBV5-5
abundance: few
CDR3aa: CASSLFLANTGELFF
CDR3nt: TGTGCCAGCAGCTTGTTTCTGGCGAACACCGGGGAGCTGTTTTTT

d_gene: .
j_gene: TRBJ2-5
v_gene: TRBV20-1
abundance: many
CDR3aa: CSSLPSFEETQYF
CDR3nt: TGCAGTTCCTTACCCTCATTTGAAGAGACCCAGTACTTC

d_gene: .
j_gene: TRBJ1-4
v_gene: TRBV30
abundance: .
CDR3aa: CAWGEATNEKLFF
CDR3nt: TGTGCCTGGGGGGAAGCGACTAATGAAAAACTGTTTTTT

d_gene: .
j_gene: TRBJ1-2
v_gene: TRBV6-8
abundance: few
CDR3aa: CASSYSRAAEYGYTF
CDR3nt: TGTGCCAGCAGTTACTCGAGGGCGGCCGAGTATGGCTACACCTTC

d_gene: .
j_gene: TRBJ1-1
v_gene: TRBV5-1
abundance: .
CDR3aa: CASSSNPGLGTEAFF
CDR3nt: TGCGCCAGCAGCTCGAACCCGGGGTTAGGCACTGAAGCTTTCTTT

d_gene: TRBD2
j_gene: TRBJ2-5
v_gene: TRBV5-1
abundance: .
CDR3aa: CASSSSSGSEETQYF
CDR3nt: TGCGCCAGCAGCTCTTCTAGCGGGAGCGAAGAGACCCAGTACTTC

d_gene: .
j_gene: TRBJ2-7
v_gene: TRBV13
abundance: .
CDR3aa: CASSEQASSYEQYF
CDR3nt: TGTGCCAGCAGCGAGCAGGCGAGCTCCTACGAGCAGTACTTC

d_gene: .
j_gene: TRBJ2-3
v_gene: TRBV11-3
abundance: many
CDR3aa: CASSLDSQTYTDTQYF
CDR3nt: TGTGCCAGCAGCTTAGACAGCCAGACTTACACAGATACGCAGTATTTT

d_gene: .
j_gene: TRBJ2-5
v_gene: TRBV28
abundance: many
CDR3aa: CASSSRISYQETQYF
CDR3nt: TGTGCCAGCAGCTCCCGGATTAGCTACCAAGAGACCCAGTACTTC

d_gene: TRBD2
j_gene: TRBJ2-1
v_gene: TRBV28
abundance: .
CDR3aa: CASTLGTSGRDNEQFF
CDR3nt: TGTGCCAGCACCCTCGGGACTAGCGGTAGAGACAATGAGCAGTTCTTC

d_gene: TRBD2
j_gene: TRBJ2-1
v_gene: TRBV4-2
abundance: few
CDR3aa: CASSRLPGTSASGEQFF
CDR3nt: TGTGCCAGCAGCCGGTTACCCGGGACTAGCGCGTCGGGTGAGCAGTTCTTC

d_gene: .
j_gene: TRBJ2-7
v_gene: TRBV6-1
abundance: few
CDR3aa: CASSEEVSSSYEQYF
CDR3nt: TGTGCCAGCAGTGAAGAGGTCTCGAGCTCCTACGAGCAGTACTTC

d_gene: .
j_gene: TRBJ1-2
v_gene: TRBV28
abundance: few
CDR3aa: CASSLAPNVHNYGYTF
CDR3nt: TGTGCCAGCAGTTTGGCTCCAAACGTACATAACTATGGCTACACCTTC

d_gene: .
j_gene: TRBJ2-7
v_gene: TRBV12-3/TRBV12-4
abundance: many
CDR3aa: CATSQPKAPYEQYF
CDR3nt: TGTGCCACCAGTCAGCCAAAGGCGCCTTACGAGCAGTACTTC

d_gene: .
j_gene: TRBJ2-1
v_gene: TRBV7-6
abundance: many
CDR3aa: CASSSGGGSYNEQFF
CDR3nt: TGTGCCAGCAGCTCAGGGGGGGGCTCCTACAATGAGCAGTTCTTC

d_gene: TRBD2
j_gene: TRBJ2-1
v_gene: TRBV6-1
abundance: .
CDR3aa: CASSSGTSGRNEQFF
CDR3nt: TGTGCCAGCAGTTCCGGGACTAGCGGGAGAAATGAGCAGTTCTTC

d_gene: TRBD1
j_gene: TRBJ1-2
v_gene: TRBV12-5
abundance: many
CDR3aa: CASGPGTGFGYTF
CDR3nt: TGTGCTAGTGGACCCGGGACAGGGTTTGGCTACACCTTC

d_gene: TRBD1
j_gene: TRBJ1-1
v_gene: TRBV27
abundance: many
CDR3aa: CASSLTGAITEAFF
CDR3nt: TGTGCCAGCAGTTTGACAGGGGCGATTACTGAAGCTTTCTTT

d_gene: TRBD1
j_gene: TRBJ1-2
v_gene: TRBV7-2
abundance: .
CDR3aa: CASSITQGALGYTF
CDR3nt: TGTGCCAGCAGCATTACACAGGGGGCCTTGGGCTACACCTTC